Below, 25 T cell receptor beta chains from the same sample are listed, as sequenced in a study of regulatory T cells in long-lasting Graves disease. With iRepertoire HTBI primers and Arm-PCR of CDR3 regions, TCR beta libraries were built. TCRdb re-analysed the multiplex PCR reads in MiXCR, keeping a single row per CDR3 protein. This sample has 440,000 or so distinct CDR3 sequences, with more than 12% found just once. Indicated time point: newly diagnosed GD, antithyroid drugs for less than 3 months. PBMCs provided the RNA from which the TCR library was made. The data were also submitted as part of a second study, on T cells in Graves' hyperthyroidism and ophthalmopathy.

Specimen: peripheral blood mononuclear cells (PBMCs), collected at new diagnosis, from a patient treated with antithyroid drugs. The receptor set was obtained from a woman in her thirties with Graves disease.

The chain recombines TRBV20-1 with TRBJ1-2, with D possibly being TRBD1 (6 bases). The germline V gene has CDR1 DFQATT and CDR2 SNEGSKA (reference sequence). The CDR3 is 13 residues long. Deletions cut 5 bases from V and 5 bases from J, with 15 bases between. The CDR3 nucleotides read TGCAGTGCTCGGGCAGGGGCGTCGTATGGCTACACCTTC. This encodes CSARAGASYGYTF.

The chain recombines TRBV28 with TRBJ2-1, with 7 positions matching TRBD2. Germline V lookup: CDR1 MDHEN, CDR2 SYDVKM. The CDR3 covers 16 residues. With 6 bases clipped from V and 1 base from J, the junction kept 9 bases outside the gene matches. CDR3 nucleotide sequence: TGTGCCAGCAGCGCCAGCGGGACTCCGTCCTACAATGAGCAGTTCTTC. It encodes CASSASGTPSYNEQFF.

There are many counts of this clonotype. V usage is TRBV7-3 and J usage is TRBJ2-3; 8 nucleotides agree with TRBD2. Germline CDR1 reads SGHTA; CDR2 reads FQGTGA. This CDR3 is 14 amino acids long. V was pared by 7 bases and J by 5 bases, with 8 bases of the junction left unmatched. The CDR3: CASKREGIGDTQYF. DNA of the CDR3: TGTGCCAGCAAACGGGAGGGTATTGGAGATACGCAGTATTTT.

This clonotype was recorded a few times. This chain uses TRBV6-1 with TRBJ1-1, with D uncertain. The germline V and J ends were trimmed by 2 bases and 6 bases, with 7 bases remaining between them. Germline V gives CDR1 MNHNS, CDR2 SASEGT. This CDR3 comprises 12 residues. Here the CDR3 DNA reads TGTGCCAGCAGTGAATTAGACCCTGAAGCTTTCTTT. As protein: CASSELDPEAFF.

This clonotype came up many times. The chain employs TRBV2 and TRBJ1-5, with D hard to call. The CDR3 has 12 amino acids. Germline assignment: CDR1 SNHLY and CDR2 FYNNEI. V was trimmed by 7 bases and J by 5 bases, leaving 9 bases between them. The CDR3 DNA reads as TGTGCCAGCACATTTGGGCATCAGCCCCAGCATTTT. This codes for CASTFGHQPQHF.

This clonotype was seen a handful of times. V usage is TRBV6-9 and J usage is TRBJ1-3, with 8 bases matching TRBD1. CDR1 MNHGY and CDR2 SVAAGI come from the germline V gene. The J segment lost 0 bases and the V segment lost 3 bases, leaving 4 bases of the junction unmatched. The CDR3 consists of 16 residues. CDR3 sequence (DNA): TGTGCCAGCAGTTACAACAGGGGGAGCTCTGGAAACACCATATATTTT. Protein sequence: CASSYNRGSSGNTIYF.

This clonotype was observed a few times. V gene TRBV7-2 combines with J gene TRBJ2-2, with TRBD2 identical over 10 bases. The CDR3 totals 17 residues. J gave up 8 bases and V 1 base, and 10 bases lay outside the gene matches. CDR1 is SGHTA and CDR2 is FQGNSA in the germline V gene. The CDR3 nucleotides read TGTGCCAGCAGCTTAGTCGGGACTAGCGTCCCGCGGGGGGAGCTGTTTTTT. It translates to CASSLVGTSVPRGELFF.

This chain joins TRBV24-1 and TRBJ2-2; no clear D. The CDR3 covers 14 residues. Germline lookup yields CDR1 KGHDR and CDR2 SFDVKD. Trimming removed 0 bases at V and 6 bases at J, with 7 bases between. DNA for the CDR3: TGTGCCACCAGTGATTTGGGTCCCCCCGGGGAGCTGTTTTTT. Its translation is CATSDLGPPGELFF.

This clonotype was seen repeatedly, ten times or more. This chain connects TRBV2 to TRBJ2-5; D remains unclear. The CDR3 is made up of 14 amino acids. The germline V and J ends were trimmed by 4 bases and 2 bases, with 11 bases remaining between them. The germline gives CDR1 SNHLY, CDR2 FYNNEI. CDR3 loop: CASSVRQTQETQYF. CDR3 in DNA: TGTGCCAGCAGTGTTCGGCAGACACAAGAGACCCAGTACTTC. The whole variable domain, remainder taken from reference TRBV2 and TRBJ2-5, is EPEVTQTPSHQVTQMGQEVILRCVPISNHLYFYWYRQILGQKVEFLVSFYNNEISEKSEIFDDQFSVERPDGSNFTLKIRSTKLEDSAMYFCASSVRQTQETQYFGPGTRLLVL.

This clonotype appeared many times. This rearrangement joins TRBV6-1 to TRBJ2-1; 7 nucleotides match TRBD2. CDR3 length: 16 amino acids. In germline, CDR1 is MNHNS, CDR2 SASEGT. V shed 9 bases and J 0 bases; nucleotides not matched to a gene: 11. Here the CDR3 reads CASLGGGISSYNEQFF. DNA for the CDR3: TGTGCCAGTCTTGGGGGGGGAATAAGCTCCTACAATGAGCAGTTCTTC.

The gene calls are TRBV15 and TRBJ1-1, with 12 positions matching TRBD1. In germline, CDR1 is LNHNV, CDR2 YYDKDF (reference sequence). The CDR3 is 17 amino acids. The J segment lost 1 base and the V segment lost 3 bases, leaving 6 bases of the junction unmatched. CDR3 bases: TGTGCCACCAGCAGTTCCGGGACAGGGGGCTGGAACACTGAAGCTTTCTTT. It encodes CATSSSGTGGWNTEAFF. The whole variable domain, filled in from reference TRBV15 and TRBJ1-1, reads DAMVIQNPRYQVTQFGKPVTLSCSQTLNHNVMYWYQQKSSQAPKLLFHYYDKDFNNEADTPDNFQSRRPNTSFCFLDIRSPGLGDTAMYLCATSSSGTGGWNTEAFFGQGTRLTVV.

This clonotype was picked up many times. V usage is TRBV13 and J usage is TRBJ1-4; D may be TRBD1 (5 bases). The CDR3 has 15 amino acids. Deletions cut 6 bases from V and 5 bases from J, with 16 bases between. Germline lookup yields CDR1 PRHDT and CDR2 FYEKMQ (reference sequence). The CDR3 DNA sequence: TGTGCCAGCAGGTCCTCGGAGGGGCCCAATGAAAAACTGTTTTTT. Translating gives CASRSSEGPNEKLFF.

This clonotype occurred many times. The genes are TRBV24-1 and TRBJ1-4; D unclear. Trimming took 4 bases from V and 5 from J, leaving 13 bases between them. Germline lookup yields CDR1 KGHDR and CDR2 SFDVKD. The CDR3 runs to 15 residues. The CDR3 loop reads CATSESGRENEKLFF. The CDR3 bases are TGTGCCACCAGTGAATCCGGACGGGAGAATGAAAAACTGTTTTTT.

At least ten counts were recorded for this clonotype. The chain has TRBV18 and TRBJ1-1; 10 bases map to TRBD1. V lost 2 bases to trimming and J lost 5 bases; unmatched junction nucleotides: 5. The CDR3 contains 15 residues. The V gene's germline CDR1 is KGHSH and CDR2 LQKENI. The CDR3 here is CASSPRDRGGTEAFF. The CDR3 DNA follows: TGTGCCAGCTCACCAAGGGACAGGGGAGGTACTGAAGCTTTCTTT.

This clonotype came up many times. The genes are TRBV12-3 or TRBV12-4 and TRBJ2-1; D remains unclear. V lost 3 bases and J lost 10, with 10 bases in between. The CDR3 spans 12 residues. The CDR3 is CASSFPLGEQFF. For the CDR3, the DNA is TGTGCCAGCAGTTTTCCGTTAGGGGAGCAGTTCTTC.

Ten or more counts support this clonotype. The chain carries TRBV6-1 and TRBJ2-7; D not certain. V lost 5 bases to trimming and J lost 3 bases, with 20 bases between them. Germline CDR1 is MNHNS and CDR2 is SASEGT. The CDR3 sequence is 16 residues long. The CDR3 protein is CASSNSPGQTIYEQYF. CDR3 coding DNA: TGTGCCAGCAGTAATTCTCCGGGCCAAACTATCTACGAGCAGTACTTC.

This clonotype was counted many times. The CDR3 reads CASSATASGSGEQYF. The CDR3, as DNA: TGTGCCAGCAGTGCGACGGCTAGCGGGAGCGGCGAGCAGTACTTC. V gene TRBV6-1 combines with J gene TRBJ2-7; 10 bases map to TRBD2. Germline V gene lookup returns CDR1 MNHNS and CDR2 SASEGT. After removal of 4 bases from V and 6 bases from J, the junction contained 9 bases not matched to a gene. This CDR3 is built from 15 residues.

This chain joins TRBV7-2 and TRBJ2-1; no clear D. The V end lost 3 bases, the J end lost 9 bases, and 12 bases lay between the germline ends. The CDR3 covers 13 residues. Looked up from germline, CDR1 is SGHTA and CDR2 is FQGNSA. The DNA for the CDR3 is TGTGCCAGCAGCTTGTCCCATTACGGTGAGCAGTTCTTC. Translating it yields CASSLSHYGEQFF.

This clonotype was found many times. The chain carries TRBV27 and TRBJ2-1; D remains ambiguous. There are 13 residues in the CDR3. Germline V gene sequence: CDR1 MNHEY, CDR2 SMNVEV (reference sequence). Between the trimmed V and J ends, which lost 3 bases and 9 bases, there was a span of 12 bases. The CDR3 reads CASSFSARTEQFF. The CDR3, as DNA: TGTGCCAGCAGTTTCTCGGCCCGTACTGAGCAGTTCTTC.

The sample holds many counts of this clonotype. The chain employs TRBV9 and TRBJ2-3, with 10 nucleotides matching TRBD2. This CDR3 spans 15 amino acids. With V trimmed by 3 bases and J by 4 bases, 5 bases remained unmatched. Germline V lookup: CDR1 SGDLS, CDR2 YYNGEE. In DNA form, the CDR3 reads TGTGCCAGCAGCGCCCTAGCGGGAGAAGCAGATACGCAGTATTTT. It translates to CASSALAGEADTQYF.

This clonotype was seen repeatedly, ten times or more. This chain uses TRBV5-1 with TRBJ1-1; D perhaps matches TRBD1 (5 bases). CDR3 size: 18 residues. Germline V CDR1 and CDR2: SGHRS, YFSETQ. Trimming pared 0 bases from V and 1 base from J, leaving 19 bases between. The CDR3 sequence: CASSLALGTGLANTEAFF. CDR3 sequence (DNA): TGCGCCAGCAGCTTGGCCCTAGGAACAGGACTCGCGAACACTGAAGCTTTCTTT.

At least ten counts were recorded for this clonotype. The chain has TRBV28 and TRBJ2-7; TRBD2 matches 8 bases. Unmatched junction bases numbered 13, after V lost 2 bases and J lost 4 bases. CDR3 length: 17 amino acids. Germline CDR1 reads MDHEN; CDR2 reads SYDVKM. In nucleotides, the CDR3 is TGTGCCAGCAGTTTACCCATGCAATCTACGGGAGGGTACGAGCAGTACTTC. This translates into CASSLPMQSTGGYEQYF.

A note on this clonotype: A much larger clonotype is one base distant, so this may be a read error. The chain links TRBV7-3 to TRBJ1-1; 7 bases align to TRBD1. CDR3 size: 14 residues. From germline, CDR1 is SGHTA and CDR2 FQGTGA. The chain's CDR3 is CASSVQGRETEALF. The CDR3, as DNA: TGTGCCAGCAGCGTACAGGGGAGAGAAACTGAAGCTCTCTTT.

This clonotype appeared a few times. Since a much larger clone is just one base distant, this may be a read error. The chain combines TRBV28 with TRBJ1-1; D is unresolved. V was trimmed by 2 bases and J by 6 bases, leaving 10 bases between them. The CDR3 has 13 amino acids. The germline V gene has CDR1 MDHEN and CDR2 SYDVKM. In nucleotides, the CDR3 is TGTGCCAGCAGTTTAAATCGGCCGGCTGAAGCTTTCTTT. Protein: CASSLNRPAEAFF.

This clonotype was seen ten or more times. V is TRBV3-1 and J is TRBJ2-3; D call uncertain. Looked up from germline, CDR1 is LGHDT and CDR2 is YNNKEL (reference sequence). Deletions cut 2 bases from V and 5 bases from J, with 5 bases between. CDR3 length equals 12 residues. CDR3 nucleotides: TGTGCCAGCAGCCAATTGGAAGATACGCAGTATTTT. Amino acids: CASSQLEDTQYF.